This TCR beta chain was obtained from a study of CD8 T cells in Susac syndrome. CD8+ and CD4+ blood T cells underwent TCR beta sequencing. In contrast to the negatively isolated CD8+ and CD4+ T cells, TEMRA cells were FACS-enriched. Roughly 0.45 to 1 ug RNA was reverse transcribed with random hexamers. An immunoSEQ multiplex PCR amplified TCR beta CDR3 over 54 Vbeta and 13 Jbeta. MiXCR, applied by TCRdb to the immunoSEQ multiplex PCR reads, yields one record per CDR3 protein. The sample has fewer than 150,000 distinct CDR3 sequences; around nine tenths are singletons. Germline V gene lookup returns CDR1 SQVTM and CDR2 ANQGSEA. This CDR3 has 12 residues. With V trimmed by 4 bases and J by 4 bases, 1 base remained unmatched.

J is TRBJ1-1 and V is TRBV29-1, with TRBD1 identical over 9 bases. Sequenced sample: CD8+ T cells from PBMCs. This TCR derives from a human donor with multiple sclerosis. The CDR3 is CSVVGQGTEAFF. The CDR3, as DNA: TGCAGCGTTGTGGGACAGGGCACTGAAGCTTTCTTT.